The 21 T cell receptor beta chains given below trace back to one sample, sequenced in a study of T cell changes during pregnancy in multiple sclerosis. Using immunoSEQ multiplex PCR, the repertoire was profiled, and TCRdb retains in-frame clones only, with some absent. The profile shows around 65,000 clones, about 90% of them singletons. This material consisted of peripheral blood, taken in the second trimester of pregnancy. The receptors derive from a female donor in good health, enrolled as a control in a pregnancy study.

The rearrangement joins TRBV28 to TRBJ1-4; 8 bases are a match to TRBD1. Germline CDR1 reads MDHEN; CDR2 reads SYDVKM. CDR3 size: 13 residues. CDR3 loop: CAHRAGGNEKLFF. For the CDR3, the DNA is TGTGCGCATAGAGCAGGGGGCAATGAAAAACTGTTTTTT.

The chain recombines TRBV2 with TRBJ1-6, with TRBD1 as a possible D gene (6 bases). Germline-derived CDR1 and CDR2 are SNHLY and FYNNEI. This CDR3 comprises 14 residues. Trimming stripped 6 bases from V and 8 bases from J, with 14 bases between. The CDR3 DNA follows: TGTGCCAGCAGCATTCAGGGGAGGGATTCACCCCTCCACTTT. It codes for CASSIQGRDSPLHF.

The chain employs TRBV7-8 and TRBJ2-5; 7 nucleotides agree with TRBD2. The trim removed 5 bases at V and 3 bases at J, leaving 3 bases unmatched. Germline assignment: CDR1 SGHVS and CDR2 FQNEAQ. The CDR3 is made up of 13 amino acids. CDR3 in DNA: TGTGCCAGCAGCCCGACTAGCAAAGAGACCCAGTACTTC. Translating it yields CASSPTSKETQYF.

The J gene is TRBJ2-1, the V gene TRBV9, with D possibly TRBD2 on 5 matching bases. This CDR3 has 13 residues. With 7 bases removed from V and 3 bases from J, the gap between germline ends came to 11 bases. Germline CDR1 is SGDLS and CDR2 is YYNGEE. CDR3 sequence: CASGGGDYNEQFF. CDR3 in DNA: TGTGCCAGCGGAGGAGGAGACTACAATGAGCAGTTCTTC.

This clone has only a few counts. The chain couples TRBV28 to TRBJ2-7, with a possible D match to TRBD1 (5 bases). The V end was cut by 6 bases, the J end by 3 bases, with 9 bases between. The CDR3 extends over 12 amino acids. Germline V CDR1 and CDR2: MDHEN, SYDVKM. The CDR3 DNA reads TGTGCCAGCAGGGGGCTCCACTACGAGCAGTACTTC. This gives the protein CASRGLHYEQYF.

This clone has just one count. This chain joins TRBV6-5 and TRBJ2-3; 7 nucleotides agree with TRBD1. The V segment lost 4 bases and the J segment 4 bases; nucleotides outside the gene matches: 5. The CDR3 covers 14 residues. Germline V gives CDR1 MNHEY, CDR2 SVGAGI. CDR3 in DNA: TGTGCCAGCAGTTCCCCGACAGGGCCAGATACGCAGTATTTT. Its protein is CASSSPTGPDTQYF.

The chain has TRBV27 and TRBJ2-6; 10 positions agree with TRBD2. V lost 6 bases, J lost 3 bases, and 14 bases stayed unmatched. This CDR3 is 19 amino acids long. Germline-derived CDR1 and CDR2 are MNHEY and SMNVEV (reference sequence). This CDR3 is CASSPSPSGRASGANVLTF. The CDR3 DNA follows: TGTGCCAGCAGCCCCTCCCCGAGCGGGAGGGCCAGTGGGGCCAACGTCCTGACTTTC. Full variable domain (remainder filled in from reference TRBV27 and TRBJ2-6): EAQVTQNPRYLITVTGKKLTVTCSQNMNHEYMSWYRQDPGLGLRQIYYSMNVEVTDKGDVPEGYKVSRKEKRNFPLILESPSPNQTSLYFCASSPSPSGRASGANVLTFGAGSRLTVL.

This chain links TRBV25-1 with TRBJ1-6; D is ambiguous. The CDR3 length is 13 residues. V gave up 5 bases and J gave up 6 bases, with 8 bases separating them. Per germline, CDR1 MGHDK and CDR2 SYGVNS. The DNA of the CDR3 is TGTGCCAGCAGTCGGGAGGGTAATTCACCCCTCCACTTT. It yields the protein CASSREGNSPLHF.

The chain combines TRBV30 with TRBJ2-3, with 12 bases aligning to TRBD2. Germline CDR1 and CDR2: GTSNPN and SVGIG (reference sequence). V trimming: 2 bases; J trimming: 2 bases; junction bases outside the gene matches: 11. The CDR3 extends over 18 amino acids. The CDR3 nucleotides read TGTGCCTGGAGTCGGGCTAGCGGGAGGGCCGCGGCCACAGATACGCAGTATTTT. Amino acids: CAWSRASGRAAATDTQYF.

The count of this clone is one. The CDR3 loop reads CASSRRGSSYNEQFF. Here the CDR3 DNA reads TGTGCCAGCAGCCGACGGGGGAGCTCCTACAATGAGCAGTTCTTC. This chain joins TRBV7-8 and TRBJ2-1, with D possibly TRBD2 on 6 matching bases. Germline V lookup: CDR1 SGHVS, CDR2 FQNEAQ. The ends were cut back, 5 bases at V and 0 bases at J, with 11 bases in the middle. CDR3 length equals 15 residues.

The V gene is TRBV11-3, the J gene TRBJ2-3, with 8 bases fitting TRBD2. Germline V gives CDR1 SGHNT, CDR2 YENEEA. The CDR3 length is 14 residues. Germline trimming cut 1 base from V and 4 bases from J; bases unmatched to any gene: 1. The CDR3 loop is CASSLGLAPDTQYF. The CDR3 region has the DNA TGTGCCAGCAGCTTAGGACTAGCGCCAGATACGCAGTATTTT.

V usage is TRBV19 and J usage is TRBJ1-2, with D hard to call. Germline CDR1 reads LNHDA; CDR2 reads SQIVND (reference sequence). CDR3 size: 11 residues. The V end lost 3 bases, the J end lost 8 bases, and 7 bases lay between the germline ends. The CDR3 loop is CASSIGSGYTF. CDR3 bases: TGTGCCAGTAGTATCGGTAGCGGCTACACCTTC. The full variable domain, completed using reference TRBV19 and TRBJ1-2, is DGGITQSPKYLFRKEGQNVTLSCEQNLNHDAMYWYRQDPGQGLRLIYYSQIVNDFQKGDIAEGYSVSREKKESFPLTVTSAQKNPTAFYLCASSIGSGYTFGSGTRLTVV.

V and J are TRBV15 and TRBJ2-5; 9 bases map to TRBD1. Losses at the gene ends were 5 bases for V and 0 bases for J; bases not matched to a gene: 7. Germline CDR1 LNHNV, CDR2 YYDKDF (reference sequence). This CDR3 comprises 16 residues. Here the CDR3 DNA reads TGTGCCACCAGCTACGGAACAGGGGGCAACCAAGAGACCCAGTACTTC. It is translated as CATSYGTGGNQETQYF.

This rearrangement joins TRBV7-2 to TRBJ2-3; D is possibly TRBD2 (5 bases). The CDR3 extends over 15 amino acids. Germline V gene sequence: CDR1 SGHTA, CDR2 FQGNSA. V lost 1 base and J 6 bases, leaving 14 bases between the germline ends. The CDR3 bases are TGTGCCAGCAGCTTAGTTGCGGGTGGCATCGATACGCAGTATTTT. Its protein is CASSLVAGGIDTQYF.

With respect to this clone: The same CDR3 can be traced to other DNA sequences in this sample. V and J are TRBV18 and TRBJ1-2, with D perhaps matching TRBD1 (5 bases). Per germline, CDR1 KGHSH and CDR2 LQKENI. The length of the CDR3 is 13 residues. Trimming took 2 bases from V and 5 from J, leaving 9 bases between them. CDR3 nucleotide sequence: TGTGCCAGCTCACCAGACAGAGATTATGGCTACACCTTC. This translates into CASSPDRDYGYTF.

This sequence joins TRBV11-2 and TRBJ1-4, with TRBD1 identical over 10 bases. Germline CDR1 is SGHAT and CDR2 is FQNNGV. This CDR3 is 15 amino acids long. The V gene end was trimmed by 1 base and the J gene end by 7 bases; junction bases not matched to a gene: 3. The DNA of the CDR3 is TGTGCCAGCAGCTTAGGGACAGGGGGAAGTGAAAAACTGTTTTTT. It is translated as CASSLGTGGSEKLFF.

The chain combines TRBV28 with TRBJ2-7, with no clear D. The germline CDR1 and CDR2 sequences are MDHEN and SYDVKM. V was shortened by 6 bases and J by 7 bases, with 10 bases between the two germline ends. This CDR3 has 11 residues. The CDR3 is CASSPAGEQYF. In nucleotides, the CDR3 is TGTGCCAGCAGCCCCGCCGGGGAGCAGTACTTC.

The chain recombines TRBV5-5 with TRBJ2-5; 7 bases are shared with TRBD1. Germline values: CDR1 SGHKS, CDR2 YYEKEE (reference sequence). The V and J ends lost 3 bases and 5 bases, in that order; junction bases with no gene match: 10. There are 15 residues in the CDR3. CDR3 DNA sequence: TGTGCCAGCAGCTGGACGGTGGGACAGTTGGAGACCCAGTACTTC. Translation: CASSWTVGQLETQYF.

The chain combines TRBV6-1 with TRBJ2-7; a weak D match, TRBD2 (6 bases). The germline V gene has CDR1 MNHNS and CDR2 SASEGT. The V and J ends lost 6 bases and 3 bases respectively, with 15 bases between them. The CDR3 is 14 amino acids. This chain's CDR3 is CASRGGWPLYEQYF. The CDR3 region has the DNA TGTGCCAGCAGGGGGGGTTGGCCCCTCTACGAGCAGTACTTC.

V is TRBV4-1 and J is TRBJ1-4, with 7 bases that match TRBD1. There are 15 residues in the CDR3. The germline V gene encodes CDR1 MGHRA and CDR2 YSYEKL. V dropped 4 bases and J dropped 4; count of bases not matched to a gene: 6. CDR3 bases: TGCGCCAGCAGCCGACAGGGATACATTAATGAAAAACTGTTTTTT. This codes for CASSRQGYINEKLFF.

The V and J genes are TRBV28 and TRBJ1-6; weak D call: TRBD1 (5 bases). Trimming removed 5 bases from V and 9 bases from J, with 20 bases in between. The germline V gene encodes CDR1 MDHEN and CDR2 SYDVKM. This CDR3 is 16 amino acids long. CDR3 residues: CASSPEEGWGRSPLHF. CDR3 nucleotide sequence: TGTGCCAGCAGTCCGGAGGAGGGTTGGGGCCGTTCACCCCTCCACTTT.